Reported below is one TCR beta chain. The data are from a study of blood T cell repertoires in COVID-19. Study summary: Sites in the United States, Italy and Spain provided acute and convalescent COVID-19 samples. Nucleic acid was either cDNA or gDNA, and it came from T cells, B-cell-depleted T cells, or PBMCs.

How the authors handled the data: Amplified reference gene primers provided the basis for estimating nucleated cell counts. Measured with immunoSEQ multiplex PCR; TCRdb has only the in-frame clones, and not every one. The V and J calls and clone size come from that table; D and trimming were worked out from the DNA. Among around 150,000 clones listed, about 80% were seen once. In germline, CDR1 is LGHNA, CDR2 YNFKEQ. The CDR3 has 14 amino acids. V trimming: 5 bases; J trimming: 5 bases; junction bases outside the gene matches: 5. The sequenced sample was peripheral blood. J is TRBJ2-3 and V is TRBV4-2; 9 bases align to TRBD2. This clonotype was sampled from a woman in her sixties with acute or convalescent COVID-19. This chain's CDR3 is CASSSKAGGDTQYF. DNA of the CDR3: TGTGCCAGCAGCTCCAAAGCGGGAGGAGATACGCAGTATTTT.